One and the same sample provided the 26 T cell receptor beta chains below, sequenced in a study of blood T cell repertoires in COVID-19. Some clones are missing from TCRdb's copy, which holds only in-frame ones; the method was immunoSEQ multiplex PCR. The table lists about 93,000 clones, about 90% of them singletons. Sequencing was carried out using peripheral blood. These receptors all come from a human donor with active COVID-19. The donor label of this sample is uncertain.

The genes are TRBV5-1 and TRBJ2-2; perhaps TRBD1 as D (6 bases). The CDR3 length is 14 residues. Germline V gene lookup returns CDR1 SGHRS and CDR2 YFSETQ. V was shortened by 6 bases and J by 5 bases, with 14 bases between the two germline ends. In DNA, the CDR3 is TGCGCCAGCACCCTCCGAACAGGGACCGGGGAGCTGTTTTTT. Translation: CASTLRTGTGELFF.

The chain carries TRBV3-1 (or the pseudogene TRBV3-2) and TRBJ2-5, with D maybe TRBD2 (5 bases). The CDR3 contains 14 residues. Germline V gives CDR1 LGHDT, CDR2 YNNKEL (reference sequence). Trimming cost V 3 bases and J 2 bases, with 10 bases left between them. The DNA for the CDR3 is TGTGCCAGCAGCCACTTCGGGGTTCAAGAGACCCAGTACTTC. Its translation is CASSHFGVQETQYF.

The genes are TRBV4-3 and TRBJ2-1; 8 bases align to TRBD2. Germline-derived CDR1 and CDR2 are LGHNA and YSLEER. CDR3 size: 16 residues. Trimming took 2 bases from V and 4 from J; bases not matched to a gene: 7. The DNA of the CDR3 is TGCGCCAGCAGCCAACAATTAGCGGGGAATTACAATGAGCAGTTCTTC. Translating it yields CASSQQLAGNYNEQFF.

The chain carries TRBV12-3 or TRBV12-4 and TRBJ1-2; 7 bases match TRBD1. Trimming took 3 bases from V and 7 from J; bases not matched to a gene: 5. This CDR3 has 13 amino acids. The CDR3 loop reads CASSLYRGTGYTF. The CDR3 DNA is TGTGCCAGCAGTTTGTACAGGGGTACTGGCTACACCTTC.

Remarks on this clone: This may be a read error, as it is one base from a much larger clone. The chain combines TRBV19 with TRBJ1-1; the match to TRBD1 covers 9 bases. Germline lookup yields CDR1 LNHDA and CDR2 SQIVND (reference sequence). The CDR3 length is 13 residues. The ends lost 3 bases at V and 4 bases at J; junction bases unmatched: 0. DNA of the CDR3: TGTGCCAGTAGTATGACAGGGGGCACTGAAGCTTTCTTT. It yields the protein CASSMTGGTEAFF.

The V gene is TRBV5-4, the J gene TRBJ1-2; TRBD1 aligns across 7 bases. V lost 4 bases, J lost 6 bases, and 6 bases stayed unmatched. Germline CDR1 and CDR2: SGHNT and YYREEE (reference sequence). The CDR3 loop spans 13 amino acids. CDR3 DNA: TGTGCCAGCAGCCACAGGGGAGGAGATGGCTACACCTTC. Protein sequence: CASSHRGGDGYTF.

The chain links TRBV12-3 or TRBV12-4 to TRBJ1-3; D is ambiguous. CDR3 size: 11 residues. The germline V and J ends were trimmed by 3 bases and 8 bases, with 5 bases remaining between them. The CDR3 DNA reads as TGTGCCAGCAGTTTCTCTGACACCATATATTTT. Translation: CASSFSDTIYF.

The chain uses TRBV5-1 and TRBJ2-1; a possible D gene is TRBD2 (5 bases). Germline V CDR1 and CDR2: SGHRS, YFSETQ. The CDR3 is 15 residues long. V was clipped by 1 base and J by 9 bases, with 17 bases between them. The chain's CDR3 is CASSLSGPGGTEQFF. The CDR3 DNA reads as TGCGCCAGCAGCTTGTCTGGACCAGGAGGTACTGAGCAGTTCTTC.

This rearrangement joins TRBV2 to TRBJ2-7; D is uncertain. Looked up from germline, CDR1 is SNHLY and CDR2 is FYNNEI. This CDR3 region has 12 residues. The germline V and J ends were trimmed by 3 bases and 4 bases, with 7 bases remaining between them. The CDR3 nucleotides are TGTGCCAGCAGTGATACGGTTTACGAGCAGTACTTC. Its translation is CASSDTVYEQYF.

The rearrangement links TRBV28 to TRBJ1-1; no clear D gene. Between the trimmed V and J ends, which lost 2 bases and 3 bases, there was a span of 4 bases. Per germline, CDR1 MDHEN and CDR2 SYDVKM. This CDR3 has 12 residues. CDR3: CASSLPYTEAFF. The CDR3 region has the DNA TGTGCCAGCAGTTTACCCTACACTGAAGCTTTCTTT.

The gene calls are TRBV3-1 (or the pseudogene TRBV3-2) and TRBJ2-7; 9 bases are shared with TRBD2. This CDR3 spans 16 amino acids. Germline V gene sequence: CDR1 LGHDT, CDR2 YNNKEL (reference sequence). V gave up 0 bases and J gave up 4 bases; unmatched junction bases: 7. The CDR3 DNA follows: TGTGCCAGCAGCCAAGATCCGCGGGGGGGCCGGTACGAGCAGTACTTC. Its protein is CASSQDPRGGRYEQYF.

The chain recombines TRBV6-2 or TRBV6-3 with TRBJ2-1; possible D gene TRBD1, 6 bases. This CDR3 spans 15 amino acids. V dropped 6 bases and J dropped 5 bases, with 17 bases sitting between them. Germline CDR1 MNHEY, CDR2 SVGEGT. The CDR3 loop is CASSPLLDRNNEQFF. Here the CDR3 DNA reads TGTGCCAGCAGCCCCCTTTTGGACAGAAACAATGAGCAGTTCTTC.

V gene TRBV28 combines with J gene TRBJ1-6; 9 nucleotides line up with TRBD1. The CDR3 has 17 residues. Germline loops: CDR1 MDHEN, CDR2 SYDVKM. The J segment lost 9 bases and the V segment lost 2 bases, leaving 11 bases of the junction unmatched. The CDR3 loop reads CASSLARQGDTSSPLHF. CDR3 in DNA: TGTGCCAGCAGTTTAGCCCGACAGGGGGATACGAGTTCACCCCTCCACTTT.

The genes are TRBV5-1 and TRBJ2-1, with a possible D match to TRBD2 (6 bases). The CDR3 runs to 17 residues. The V end lost 0 bases, the J end lost 4 bases, and 17 bases lay between the germline ends. Germline-derived CDR1 and CDR2 are SGHRS and YFSETQ. The CDR3 reads CASSLGAARGGYNEQFF. The CDR3 DNA is TGCGCCAGCAGCTTGGGGGCTGCGCGGGGAGGATACAATGAGCAGTTCTTC.

V gene TRBV7-3 combines with J gene TRBJ1-2, with D uncertain. Germline V gene lookup returns CDR1 SGHTA and CDR2 FQGTGA. V lost 5 bases to trimming and J lost 8 bases, with 18 bases between them. The CDR3 covers 14 residues. The CDR3 sequence: CASSQTGRPSGYTF. CDR3 bases: TGTGCCAGCAGCCAGACTGGGAGGCCGTCGGGCTACACCTTC.

The chain couples TRBV7-6 to TRBJ1-4; the match to TRBD1 covers 8 bases. Germline V lookup: CDR1 SGHVS, CDR2 FNYEAQ. The CDR3 extends over 16 amino acids. The J segment lost 4 bases and the V segment lost 4 bases, leaving 8 bases of the junction unmatched. Written as DNA, the CDR3 is TGTGCCAGCAGCTCGTCGCGGACAGGGATTAATGAAAAACTGTTTTTT. Translating gives CASSSSRTGINEKLFF.

The DNA for the CDR3 is TGTGCCAGTAGTATAGTCCAGGGGAGATCGCGGACCCAGTACTTC. This gives the protein CASSIVQGRSRTQYF. This rearrangement joins TRBV19 to TRBJ2-5; possible D gene TRBD1, 6 bases. This CDR3 spans 15 amino acids. Looked up from germline, CDR1 is LNHDA and CDR2 is SQIVND (reference sequence). Trimming took 1 base from V and 7 from J, leaving 16 bases between them.

The chain combines TRBV7-9 with TRBJ1-2; no reliable D call. CDR3 length: 16 amino acids. The germline V gene encodes CDR1 SEHNR and CDR2 FQNEAQ (reference sequence). The V end was cut by 2 bases, the J end by 5 bases, with 18 bases between. The DNA of the CDR3 is TGTGCCAGCAGCTTATCGGAGGCCAACCAGCGGTATGGCTACACCTTC. Protein product: CASSLSEANQRYGYTF.

V gene TRBV5-4 combines with J gene TRBJ2-7; a weak D match, TRBD1 (6 bases). Between the trimmed V and J ends, which lost 4 bases and 0 bases, there was a span of 14 bases. The CDR3 is 15 residues long. CDR1 and CDR2 (germline): SGHNT, YYREEE (reference sequence). CDR3 sequence: CASSPGQRSSYEQYF. DNA for the CDR3: TGTGCCAGCAGCCCCGGACAGAGGAGCTCCTACGAGCAGTACTTC.

The V and J genes are TRBV10-3 and TRBJ2-6; TRBD1 matches 12 bases. Germline CDR1 is ENHRY and CDR2 is SYGVKD. The CDR3 sequence is 17 residues long. J was trimmed by 0 bases and V by 6 bases; bases with no gene match: 3. As DNA, the CDR3 is TGTGCCATCAGCCGGGACAGGGGGCTCTCTGGGGCCAACGTCCTGACTTTC. Its protein is CAISRDRGLSGANVLTF.

The chain recombines TRBV7-9 with TRBJ2-5; 7 nucleotides align to TRBD2. V gave up 3 bases and J gave up 5 bases; unmatched junction bases: 9. CDR1 and CDR2 from the germline V gene are SEHNR and FQNEAQ (reference sequence). This CDR3 comprises 15 residues. The CDR3 spells CASSFAGGIGETQYF. The CDR3 DNA reads as TGTGCCAGCAGCTTCGCCGGGGGGATAGGGGAGACCCAGTACTTC.

This chain joins TRBV19 and TRBJ2-1, with TRBD2 matching 8 bases. CDR3 length: 15 amino acids. V lost 3 bases and J lost 7; bases outside the gene matches: 8. Looked up from germline, CDR1 is LNHDA and CDR2 is SQIVND (reference sequence). CDR3 loop: CASSIVSGGRNEQFF. Written as DNA, the CDR3 is TGTGCCAGTAGTATCGTCAGCGGGGGTCGAAATGAGCAGTTCTTC.

The CDR3 loop reads CASIPTGQGQYEQYF. Here the CDR3 DNA reads TGTGCCAGCATCCCTACAGGGCAGGGGCAGTACGAGCAGTACTTC. J is TRBJ2-7 and V is TRBV6-6; the D gene is possibly TRBD1 (6 bases). This CDR3 contains 15 residues. Germline assignment: CDR1 MNHNY and CDR2 SVGAGI (reference sequence). Trimming cost V 7 bases and J 4 bases, with 20 bases left between them.

The rearrangement uses TRBV24-1 and TRBJ2-2; no reliable D call. V lost 2 bases and J 0 bases, leaving 9 bases between the germline ends. There are 16 residues in the CDR3. Looked up from germline, CDR1 is KGHDR and CDR2 is SFDVKD. In nucleotides, the CDR3 is TGTGCCACCAGTGATTCGAGCAGGTCGAACACCGGGGAGCTGTTTTTT. It specifies CATSDSSRSNTGELFF.

The chain is built from TRBV7-6 and TRBJ2-1, with TRBD2 as a possible D gene (5 bases). Germline V lookup: CDR1 SGHVS, CDR2 FNYEAQ. This CDR3 is 11 amino acids long. Trimming pared 5 bases from V and 6 bases from J, leaving 5 bases between. The CDR3 DNA reads TGTGCCAGCAGCCGGGGCAATGAGCAGTTCTTC. It yields the protein CASSRGNEQFF.

This clone was seen a few times. The V and J genes are TRBV5-6 and TRBJ1-6, with D possibly TRBD1 on 5 matching bases. The V end was cut by 4 bases, the J end by 10 bases, with 21 bases between. The CDR3 loop spans 16 amino acids. CDR1 is SGHDT, CDR2 YYEEEE, per germline. The CDR3 nucleotides are TGTGCCAGCAGCCTGGGGCAGGGATCGGTTAGGTCACCCCTCCACTTT. This gives the protein CASSLGQGSVRSPLHF.